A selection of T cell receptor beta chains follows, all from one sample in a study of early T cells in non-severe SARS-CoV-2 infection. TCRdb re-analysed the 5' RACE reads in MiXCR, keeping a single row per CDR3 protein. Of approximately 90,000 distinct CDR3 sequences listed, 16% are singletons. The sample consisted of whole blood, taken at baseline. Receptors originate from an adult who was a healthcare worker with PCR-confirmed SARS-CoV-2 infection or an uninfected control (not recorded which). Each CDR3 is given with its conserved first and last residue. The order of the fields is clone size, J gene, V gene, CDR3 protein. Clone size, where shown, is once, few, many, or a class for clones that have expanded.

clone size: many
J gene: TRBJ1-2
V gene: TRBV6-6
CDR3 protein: CASSRQQDFYGYTF

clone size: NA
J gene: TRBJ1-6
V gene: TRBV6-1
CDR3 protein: CASSEWQGNSPLHF

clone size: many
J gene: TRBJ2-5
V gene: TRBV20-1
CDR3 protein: CSARAGTSDQETQYF

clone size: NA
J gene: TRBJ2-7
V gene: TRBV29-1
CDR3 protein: CSVGLAGVIYEQYF

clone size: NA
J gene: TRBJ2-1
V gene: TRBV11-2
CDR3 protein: CASSFEGWGAYNEQFF

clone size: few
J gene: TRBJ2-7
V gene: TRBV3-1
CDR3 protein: CASSPDGYEQYF

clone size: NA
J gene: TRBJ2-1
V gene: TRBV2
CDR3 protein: CASALAGGHNEQFF

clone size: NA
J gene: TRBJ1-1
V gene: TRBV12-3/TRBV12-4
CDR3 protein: CASSYSGQGITEAFF

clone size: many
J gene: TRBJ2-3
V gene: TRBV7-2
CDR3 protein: CASSLVGQSRSDTQYF

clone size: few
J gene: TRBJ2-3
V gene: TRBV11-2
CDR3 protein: CASSFRGEGRKADTQYF

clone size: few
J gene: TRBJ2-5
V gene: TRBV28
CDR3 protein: CASSPPTGTGVETQYF

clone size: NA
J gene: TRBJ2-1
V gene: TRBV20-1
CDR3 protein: CSASLRSNEQFF

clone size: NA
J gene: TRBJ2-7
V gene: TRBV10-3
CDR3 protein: CAISDEGGPYEQYF

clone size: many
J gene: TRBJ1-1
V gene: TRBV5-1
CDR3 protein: CASSADRGSTEAFF

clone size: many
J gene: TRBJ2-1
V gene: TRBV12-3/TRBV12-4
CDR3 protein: CASSPRVEQFF

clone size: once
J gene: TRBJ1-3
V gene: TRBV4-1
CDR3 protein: CASSQGGGSSGNTIYF

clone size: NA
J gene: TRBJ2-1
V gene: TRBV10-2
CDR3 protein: CASSEKASGAKTF

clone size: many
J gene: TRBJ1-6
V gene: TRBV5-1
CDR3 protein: CASSSDQGSYNSPLHF

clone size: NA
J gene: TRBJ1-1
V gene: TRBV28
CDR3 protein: CASSRQVNTEAFF

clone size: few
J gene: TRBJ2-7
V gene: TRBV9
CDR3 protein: CASSALRDPAEQYF

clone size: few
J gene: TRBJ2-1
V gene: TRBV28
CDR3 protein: CASSQRWASGREGWNEQFF

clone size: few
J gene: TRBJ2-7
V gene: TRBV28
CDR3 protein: CASRGPGPLREQYF

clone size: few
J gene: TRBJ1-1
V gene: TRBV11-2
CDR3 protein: CASSLVPGILNTEAFF

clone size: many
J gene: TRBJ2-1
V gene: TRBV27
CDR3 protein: CASRRLRAYNEQFF

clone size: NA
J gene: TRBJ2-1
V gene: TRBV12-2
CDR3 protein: CASRLEASREQFF

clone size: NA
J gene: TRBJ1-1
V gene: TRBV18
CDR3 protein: CASSPGRTEAFF

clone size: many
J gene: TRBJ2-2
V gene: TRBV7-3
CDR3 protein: CASREPGRSGELFF

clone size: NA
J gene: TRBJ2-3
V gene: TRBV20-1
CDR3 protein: CSASRQDTDTQYF

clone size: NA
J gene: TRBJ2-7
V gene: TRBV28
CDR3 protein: CDQTYEQYF

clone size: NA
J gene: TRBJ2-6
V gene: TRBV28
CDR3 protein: CASGQVSGANVLTF

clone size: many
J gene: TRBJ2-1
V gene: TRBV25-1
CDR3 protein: CASSSLTERMGEQFF

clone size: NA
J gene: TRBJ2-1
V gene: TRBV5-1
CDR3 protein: CASSLGAGGPHEQFF

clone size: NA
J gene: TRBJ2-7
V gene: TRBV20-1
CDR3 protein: CSARPNRVYEQYF

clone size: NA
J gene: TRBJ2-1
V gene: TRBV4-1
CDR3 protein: CASSQEGHTSGRAHNEQFF

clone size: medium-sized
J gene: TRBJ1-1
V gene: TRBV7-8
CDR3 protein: CASSLGRQGAFRTEAFF

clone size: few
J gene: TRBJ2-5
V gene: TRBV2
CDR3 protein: CASSPRELGETQYF

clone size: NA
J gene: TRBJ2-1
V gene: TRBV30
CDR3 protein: CAWSGSGSSYNEQFF

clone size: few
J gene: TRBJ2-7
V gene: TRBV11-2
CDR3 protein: CASSLDGVLYEQYF

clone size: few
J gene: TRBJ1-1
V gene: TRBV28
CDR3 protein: CASRLGNTEAFF

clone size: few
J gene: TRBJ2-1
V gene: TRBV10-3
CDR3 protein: CAISVGNEQFF

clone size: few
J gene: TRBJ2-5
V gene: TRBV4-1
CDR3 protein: CASSHEPGLEETQYF

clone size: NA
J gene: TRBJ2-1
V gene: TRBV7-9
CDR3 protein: CASSPGVNEQFF

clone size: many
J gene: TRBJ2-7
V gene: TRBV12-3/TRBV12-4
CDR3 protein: CASSLAGGHNEQYF

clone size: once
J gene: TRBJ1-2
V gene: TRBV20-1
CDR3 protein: CSATQGKGNYGYTF

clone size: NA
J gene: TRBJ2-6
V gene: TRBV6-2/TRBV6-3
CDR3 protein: CASSPATGANVLTF

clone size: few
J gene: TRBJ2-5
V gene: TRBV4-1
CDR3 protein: CASSPSPAGDETQYF

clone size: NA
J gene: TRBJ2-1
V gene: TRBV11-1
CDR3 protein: CASSPGLAGPNEQFF

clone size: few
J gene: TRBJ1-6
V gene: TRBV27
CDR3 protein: CASSLRPTTGSPLHF

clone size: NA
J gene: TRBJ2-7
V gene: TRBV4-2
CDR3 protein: CASSHPRDQSSYEQYF

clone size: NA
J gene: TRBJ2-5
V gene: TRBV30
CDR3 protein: CAWSSTGGGETQYF

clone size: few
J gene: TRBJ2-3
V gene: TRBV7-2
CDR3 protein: CASSWTSGMADTQYF

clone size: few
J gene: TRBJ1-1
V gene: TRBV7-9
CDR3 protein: CASSLRPGPLPSEAFF

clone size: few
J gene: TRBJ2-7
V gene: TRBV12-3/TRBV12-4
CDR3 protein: CASSHGTVGYEQYF

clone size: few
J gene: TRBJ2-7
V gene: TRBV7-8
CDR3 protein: CASSPEASGRPEQYF

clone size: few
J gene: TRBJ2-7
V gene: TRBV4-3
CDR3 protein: CASSQEGDGTYEQYF

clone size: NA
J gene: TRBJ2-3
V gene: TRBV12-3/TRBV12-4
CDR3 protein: CASSRVDTQYF

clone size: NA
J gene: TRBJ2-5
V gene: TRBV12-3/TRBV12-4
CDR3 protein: CASTKTGKETQYF

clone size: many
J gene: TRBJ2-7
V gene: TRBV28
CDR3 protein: CASGPPYEQYF

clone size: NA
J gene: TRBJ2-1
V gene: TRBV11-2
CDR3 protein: CASSLVDLAGRDEQFF

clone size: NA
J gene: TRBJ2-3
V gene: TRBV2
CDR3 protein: CASSSRRASTDTQYF